This T cell receptor (beta chain) was obtained from a study of monozygotic twins with inflammatory bowel disease. Using the 5' RACE reads, TCRdb records one entry per CDR3 protein without DNA. The sample includes around 410,000 distinct CDR3 sequences. General study points: Especially where disease activity was present, IBD patients had fewer clonotypes in common with others than healthy twins did. Distinct T cell subtypes could not be told apart. Those with IBD had lower TCRbeta diversity (inverse Simpson) than their healthy co-twins did.

Concerning this clonotype: The target antigen is unknown.

The CDR3 consists of 17 residues. CDR1 and CDR2 (germline): SGHRS, YFSETQ. J is TRBJ2-1 and V is TRBV5-1; TCRdb's D gene call, TRBD2, goes unchecked for lack of DNA. The sequencing input was blood. The sequence came from a human donor with ulcerative colitis or Crohn's disease, or a healthy co-twin of an affected twin (not recorded which). CDR3: CASSLTPLAGGYNEQFF.